This TCR beta chain was retrieved from a study of T cells in Graves' hyperthyroidism and ophthalmopathy. Study-level results: Ophthalmopathy was separated from stable hyperthyroidism by a 13 V-J model.

V was pared by 6 bases and J by 13 bases, with 8 bases of the junction left unmatched. Germline CDR1 is MGHDK and CDR2 is SYGVNS. The CDR3 length is 12 residues. It was RNA transcripts that yielded the amplified TCR beta CDR3 regions. A set of HTBI primers served as the primers for a first-round RT-PCR of the TCR CDR3. TCRdb re-called the multiplex PCR reads with MiXCR, one entry per CDR3 protein. The sample yields 250,000 to 300,000 distinct CDR3 sequences, nearly 15% seen once. Concerning this clonotype itself: The target antigen is unknown.

The genes are TRBV25-1 and TRBJ1-4, with 7 bases matching TRBD1. This clonotype originated in a woman in her fifties or sixties with Graves' hyperthyroidism that later progressed to Graves' ophthalmopathy. The sample comprised blood. CDR3 loop: CASREMTGTLFF. As DNA, the CDR3 is TGTGCCAGCAGGGAAATGACAGGGACACTGTTTTTT.